This note documents a single TCR beta chain sequence. Its specificity is unknown. The data are from a study of cytomegalovirus exposure and HLA in healthy donors. Whole-study results and caveats: The listing of about 150 TCR beta chains classed them as cytomegalovirus-associated. The authors later linked a missense DCLRE1C variant to TCR beta V- and J-gene trimming. As confirmed in vitro, a few CMV-associated chains were specific for CMV antigens. A later analysis, which compared TCR beta chains of equal frequency, found the HLA-associated ones more clonally expanded.

With V trimmed by 2 bases and J by 1 base, 9 bases remained unmatched. The CDR3 is 17 residues long. Germline-derived CDR1 and CDR2 are SGHRS and YFSETQ. Both 60 Vbeta primers and 13 Jbeta primers went into the PCR. Sequencing was performed with immunoSEQ multiplex PCR; in TCRdb, only in-frame clones are kept and a portion is missing. Altogether approximately 110,000 clones are present, 75% to 90% being singletons, with the ten largest covering approximately 6.9%. Material for sequencing was PBMCs. This receptor was identified in a man aged 25 to 40 in good health and CMV-seropositive. The chain links TRBV5-1 to TRBJ2-5, with 9 bases aligning to TRBD1. CDR3 sequence reads: CASSFVVTGGGQETQYF. The CDR3 region has the DNA TGCGCCAGCAGCTTTGTTGTGACAGGGGGAGGCCAAGAGACCCAGTACTTC.